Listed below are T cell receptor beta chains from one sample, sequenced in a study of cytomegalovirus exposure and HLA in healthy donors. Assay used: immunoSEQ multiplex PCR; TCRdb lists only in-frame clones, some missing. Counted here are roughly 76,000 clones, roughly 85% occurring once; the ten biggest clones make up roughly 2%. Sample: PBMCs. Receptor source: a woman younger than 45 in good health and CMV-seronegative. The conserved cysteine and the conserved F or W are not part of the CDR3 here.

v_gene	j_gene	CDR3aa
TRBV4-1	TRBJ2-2	ASSQGLAGRRTGELF
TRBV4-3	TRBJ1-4	ASSQRAGGGDTNEKLF
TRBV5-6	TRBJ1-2	ASSSLDRDGYT
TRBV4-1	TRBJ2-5	ASSQVEGETQY
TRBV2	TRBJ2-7	ASSEEVAGVISYYEQY
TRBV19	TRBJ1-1	ASSIDFPSTEAF
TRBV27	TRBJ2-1	ASSPDGRAYHEQF
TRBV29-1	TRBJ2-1	SVDRLAGGPVEQF
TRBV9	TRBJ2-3	ASSAWTGGVDTQY
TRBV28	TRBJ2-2	ASSLPGVNTGELF
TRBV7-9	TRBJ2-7	ASSRLGQDYEQY
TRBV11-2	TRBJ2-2	ASSRFTTGNTGELF
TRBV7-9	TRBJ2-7	SSSLDYYEQY
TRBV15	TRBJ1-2	ATSRPRGADYGYT
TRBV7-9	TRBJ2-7	ASSLALADEQY
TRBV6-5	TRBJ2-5	ASGRVQETQY
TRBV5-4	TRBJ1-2	ASSLNIGGTEGYT
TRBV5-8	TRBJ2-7	ASSYGQSTYEQY
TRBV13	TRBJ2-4	ASSQYREGEAKNIQY
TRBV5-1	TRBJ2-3	ASSTPDRGTDTQY
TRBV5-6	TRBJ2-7	ASSLGQGGQY
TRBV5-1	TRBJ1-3	ASSFAAPGNTIY
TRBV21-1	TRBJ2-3	ASSKTSQVDTDTQY
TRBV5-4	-	ASSLGGGSYEQY
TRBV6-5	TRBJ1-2	ASSADRDRGRGYT
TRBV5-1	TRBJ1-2	ASSVQGANSYGYT
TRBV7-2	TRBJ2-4	ASSWGGDAKNIQY
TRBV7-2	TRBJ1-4	ASSLSGAGEKLF
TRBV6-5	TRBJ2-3	ASSRGGTDTQY
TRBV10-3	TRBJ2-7	ATSRGTQLYEQY
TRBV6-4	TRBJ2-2	ASSDGLAGDVPGELF
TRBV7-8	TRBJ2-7	ASSLPGTGIYEQY
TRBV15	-	ATSRERQANEQY
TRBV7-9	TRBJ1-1	ASDLYSRLIRGTEAF
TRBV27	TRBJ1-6	ASSGQGSSYNSPLH
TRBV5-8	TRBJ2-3	ASSSLGGTSTDTQY
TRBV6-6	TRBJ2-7	ASSYFGDTAYEQY
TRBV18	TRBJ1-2	ASSPGAGSNYGYT
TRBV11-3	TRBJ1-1	ASSLYTEAF
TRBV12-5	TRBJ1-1	ASGRTGFTEAF
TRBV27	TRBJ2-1	ASCRDRGDNEQF
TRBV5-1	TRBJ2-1	ASSLDRVGDVGHNEQF
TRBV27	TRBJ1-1	ASRPLQGKSTEAF
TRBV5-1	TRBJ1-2	ASSLRGSDYGYT
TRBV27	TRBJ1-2	ASSFLGQGRGYT
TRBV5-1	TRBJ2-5	ASSVRDRGETQY
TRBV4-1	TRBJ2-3	ASSQEERDRGDTQY
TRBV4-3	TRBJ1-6	ASSLQGQYNSPLH
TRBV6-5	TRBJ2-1	ASSYSLAGDNEQF
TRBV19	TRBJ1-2	ASSVGGRGYT
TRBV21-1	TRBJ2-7	ASRPIQKTYEQY
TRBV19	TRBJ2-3	ASIDRGRSDTQY
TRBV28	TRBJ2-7	ASSFMGQGLYEQY
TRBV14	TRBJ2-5	ASSRGQRETQY
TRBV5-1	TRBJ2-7	ASSWAPQGPSEQY
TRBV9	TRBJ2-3	ASSVGVAGSTDTQY
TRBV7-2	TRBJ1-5	ASSKFHWGTGVGNQPQH
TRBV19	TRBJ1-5	ASSDSGQPQH
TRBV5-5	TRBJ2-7	ASSPGTTNYEQY